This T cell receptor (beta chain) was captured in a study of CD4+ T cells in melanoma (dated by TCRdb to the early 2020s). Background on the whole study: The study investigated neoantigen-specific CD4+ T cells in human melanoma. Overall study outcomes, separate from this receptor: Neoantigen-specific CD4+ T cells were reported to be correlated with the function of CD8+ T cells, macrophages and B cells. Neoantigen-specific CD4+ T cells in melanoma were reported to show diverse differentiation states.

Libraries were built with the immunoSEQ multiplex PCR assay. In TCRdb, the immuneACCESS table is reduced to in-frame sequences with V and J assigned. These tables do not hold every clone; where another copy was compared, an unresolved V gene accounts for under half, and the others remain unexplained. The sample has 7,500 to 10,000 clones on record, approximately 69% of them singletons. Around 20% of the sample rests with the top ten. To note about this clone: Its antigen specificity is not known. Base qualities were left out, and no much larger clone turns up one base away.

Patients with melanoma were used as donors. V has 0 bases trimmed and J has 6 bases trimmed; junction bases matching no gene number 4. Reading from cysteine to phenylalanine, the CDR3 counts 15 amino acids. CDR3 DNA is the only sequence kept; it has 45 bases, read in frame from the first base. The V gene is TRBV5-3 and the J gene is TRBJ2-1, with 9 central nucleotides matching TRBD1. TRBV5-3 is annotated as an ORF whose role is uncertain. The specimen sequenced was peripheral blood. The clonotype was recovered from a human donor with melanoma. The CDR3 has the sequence CARSLDSGQGNEQFF. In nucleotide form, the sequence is TGTGCCAGAAGCTTGGATTCGGGACAGGGCAATGAGCAGTTCTTC.